This entry concerns a single T cell receptor (beta chain). Its specificity is unknown. The data were taken from a study of cytomegalovirus exposure and HLA in healthy donors. Study as a whole: A subsequent analysis stated that the roughly 130 validation repertoires were run on the same platform as the roughly 700 first-cohort repertoires.

General study points: In vitro, a few CMV-associated chains proved specific for CMV antigens.

Only in-frame clones appear in the TCRdb table, and some are missing; sequencing was by immunoSEQ multiplex PCR. Here the sample spans about 160,000 clones, under 90% being singletons. Sequencing was performed on PBMCs. The source is a woman aged 18-29 years in good health and CMV-seropositive.

Here the CDR3 DNA reads TGTGCCAGCAGTTTAGGGTCTGGCGGCCGGGAGCAGTACTTC. This sequence encodes CASSLGSGGREQYF. The gene calls are TRBV28 and TRBJ2-7; D is undetermined. Trimming stripped 2 bases from V and 7 bases from J, with 15 bases between. Germline V CDR1 and CDR2: MDHEN, SYDVKM. This CDR3 contains 14 residues.